This entry features one T cell receptor (beta chain) sequence. Its specific antigen is unknown. Qualities for individual bases were not recorded, and no much larger clone is one base off. This entry is derived from a study of response to subunit inactivated influenza vaccine (dated by TCRdb to between 2018 and 2020). Background on the whole study: Deep quantitative T cell receptor repertoire profiling was used in the study to track responses to a trivalent subunit inactivated influenza vaccine. On the study overall, not on this receptor specifically: The authors proposed that each seasonal influenza vaccination may bring in only a limited number of new T cells.

Libraries were built with RT-PCR. The run used an Illumina HiSeq 2500. Clones were called with MiXCR by TCRdb after fastp trimmed the public reads at Q25, and only in-frame beta chains were retained. Entries are consolidated by CDR3 protein sequence, retaining the most common genes and DNA. The sample profile shows about 520,000 distinct CDR3 sequences; around 25% of them were found once. The ten top clones hold over 1.5% of the sample. The CDR3, cysteine through phenylalanine, is 17 amino acids long. Only the CDR3 part of the read is kept: 51 bases, read in frame from the first base. The germline V gene gives CDR1 as MNHEY and CDR2 as SVGAGI. V is cut back by 0 bases and J by 3 bases, with 8 bases in the junction unmatched.

The chain is encoded by TRBV6-5 joined to TRBJ1-5; the central 7 bases match TRBD1. The TCR originated in a man aged 45 to 65 who received an inactivated influenza vaccine. Donor details come from another sample of the same person, matched by shared clones. This material consisted of CD4+ T cells sorted from PBMCs, taken 4 to 6 days after vaccination. The nucleotide sequence reads TGTGCCAGCAGTTACTCGAGACAGGGCATAATCAATCAGCCCCAGCATTTT. Its coded protein is CASSYSRQGIINQPQHF.